The T cell receptor beta chain described here comes from a study of blood T cells in healthy people across ages. Study-level background: Template switching recovered approximately one barcoded beta molecule for every two T cells.

Next came a second PCR, run for roughly 7 to 12 cycles, which used a sample-barcoded 5' primer along with a J-beta primer mix. MiXCR, run by TCRdb on the 5' RACE reads, gives a single entry per CDR3 protein. Counted here are approximately 830,000 distinct CDR3 sequences, about 59% occurring once; the ten biggest clones make up 28%. V gave up 1 base and J gave up 7 bases, with 14 bases separating them. Germline CDR1 reads SGHTA; CDR2 reads FQGNSA. The CDR3 spans 14 residues. This receptor was obtained from a man aged 25 to 40 in good health. V gene TRBV7-2 combines with J gene TRBJ2-7; D may correspond to TRBD1 or TRBD2 (5 bases each). Sequenced material: blood. CDR3 nucleotides: TGTGCCAGCAGCTTAGTTGGGGACGAGGGGGAGCAGTACTTC. Its protein is CASSLVGDEGEQYF.